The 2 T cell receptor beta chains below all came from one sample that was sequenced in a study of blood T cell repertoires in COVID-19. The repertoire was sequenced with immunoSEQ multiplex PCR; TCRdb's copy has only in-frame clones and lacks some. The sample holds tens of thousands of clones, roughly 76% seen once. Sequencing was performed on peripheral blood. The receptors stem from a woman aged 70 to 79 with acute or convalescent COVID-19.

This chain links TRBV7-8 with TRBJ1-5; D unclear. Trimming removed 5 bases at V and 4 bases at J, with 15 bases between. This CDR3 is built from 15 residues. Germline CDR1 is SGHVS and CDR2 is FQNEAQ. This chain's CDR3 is CASSPQMEGNQPQHF. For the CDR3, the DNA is TGTGCCAGCAGCCCCCAAATGGAGGGAAATCAGCCCCAGCATTTT.

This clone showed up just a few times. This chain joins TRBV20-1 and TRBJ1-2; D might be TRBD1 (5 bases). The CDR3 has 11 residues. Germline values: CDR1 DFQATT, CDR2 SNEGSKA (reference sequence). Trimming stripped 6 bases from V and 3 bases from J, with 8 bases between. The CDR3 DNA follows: TGCAGTGCGGAACAGGACTATGGCTACACCTTC. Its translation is CSAEQDYGYTF.